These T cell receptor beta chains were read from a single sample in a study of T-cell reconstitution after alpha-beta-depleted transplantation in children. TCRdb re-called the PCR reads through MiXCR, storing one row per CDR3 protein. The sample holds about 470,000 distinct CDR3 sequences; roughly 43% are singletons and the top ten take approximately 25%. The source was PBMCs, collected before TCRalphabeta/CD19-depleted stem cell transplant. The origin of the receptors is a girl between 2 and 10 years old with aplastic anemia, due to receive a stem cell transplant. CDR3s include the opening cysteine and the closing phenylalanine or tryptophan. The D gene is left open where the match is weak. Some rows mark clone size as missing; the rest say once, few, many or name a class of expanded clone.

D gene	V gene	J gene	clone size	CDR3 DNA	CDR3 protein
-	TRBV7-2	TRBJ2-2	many	TGTGCCAGCAGCACCCAGTTGAACACCGGGGAGCTGTTTTTT	CASSTQLNTGELFF
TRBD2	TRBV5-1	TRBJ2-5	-	TGCGCCAGCAGCTGGGGCCTAGCGGGGGCCTCGCCGACCCAGTACTTC	CASSWGLAGASPTQYF
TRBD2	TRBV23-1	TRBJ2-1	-	TGCGCCAGCAGTCTTCCGAGACTAGCGGGAGAGCGGGAGCAGTTCTTC	CASSLPRLAGEREQFF
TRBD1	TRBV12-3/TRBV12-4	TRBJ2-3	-	TGTGCCAGCAGTTTACAAAGGACAGGGCGAACAGATACGCAGTATTTT	CASSLQRTGRTDTQYF
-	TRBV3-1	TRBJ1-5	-	TGTGCCAGCAGCCAAGGCATGGGGAGCAATCAGCCCCAGCATTTT	CASSQGMGSNQPQHF
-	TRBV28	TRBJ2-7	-	TGTGCCAGCACAACAGGGATGGGCGAGCAGTACTTC	CASTTGMGEQYF
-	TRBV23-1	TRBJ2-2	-	TGCGCCAGCAGACCCATAGGGGGGGCGAACACCGGGGAGCTGTTTTTT	CASRPIGGANTGELFF
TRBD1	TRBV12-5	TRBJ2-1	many	TGTGCTAGTGGCCTCACTCCCGGGACAGGGGGCATCCAGTTCTTC	CASGLTPGTGGIQFF
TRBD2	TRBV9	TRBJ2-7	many	TGTGCCAGCAGCTCCCGGACTAGTGGTTCCGAGCAGTACTTC	CASSSRTSGSEQYF
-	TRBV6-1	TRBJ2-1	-	TGTGCCAGCCGGGGCTATAGAGGGGCCGGGAATGAGCAGTTCTTC	CASRGYRGAGNEQFF
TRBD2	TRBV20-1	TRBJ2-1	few	TGCAGTGCTAGAACACTAGCGGGAGACTACAATGAGCAGTTCTTC	CSARTLAGDYNEQFF
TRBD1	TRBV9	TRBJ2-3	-	TGTGCCAGCAGCGCTCTTGGGACAGGGGCCACAGATACGCAGTATTTT	CASSALGTGATDTQYF
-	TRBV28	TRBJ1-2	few	TGTGCCAGCAGTTTTAAGGAGTACACCTTC	CASSFKEYTF
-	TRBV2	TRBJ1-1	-	TGTGCCATCTGTTCCCGAGCCCACAGTTTTGGGCTGGTGGGTACTGAAGCTTTCTTT	CAICSRAHSFGLVGTEAFF
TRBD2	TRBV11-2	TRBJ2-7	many	TGTGCCAGCACCAGACCCGGGACTAGCCGCTCCTACGAGCAGTACTTC	CASTRPGTSRSYEQYF
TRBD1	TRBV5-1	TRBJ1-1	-	TGCGCCAGCAGCCTCGGACAGGGGAGGGCTTTCTTT	CASSLGQGRAFF
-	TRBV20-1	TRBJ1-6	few	TGCAGTGCTAAAGGGGGGGAGGATAATTCACCCCTCCACTTT	CSAKGGEDNSPLHF
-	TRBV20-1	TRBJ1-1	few	TGCAGTGCCTCCGGGCAGTGGAACACTGAAGCTTTCTTT	CSASGQWNTEAFF
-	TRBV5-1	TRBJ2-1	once	TGCGCCAGCAGCCCCGGGACTCTCTACAATGAGCAGTTCTTC	CASSPGTLYNEQFF
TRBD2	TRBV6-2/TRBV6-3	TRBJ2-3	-	TGTGCCAGCAGTTACGGTTTTTTTGGGGGTAGCGGGAGTCCAATCACAGATACGCAGTATTTT	CASSYGFFGGSGSPITDTQYF
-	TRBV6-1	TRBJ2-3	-	TGTGCCAGCAGCAACCCCGGTCGGGGGACAGATACGCAGTATTTT	CASSNPGRGTDTQYF
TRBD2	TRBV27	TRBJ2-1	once	TGTGCCAGCAGTTTCCTAGCGGGGGGGTTGGACAATGAGCAGTTCTTC	CASSFLAGGLDNEQFF
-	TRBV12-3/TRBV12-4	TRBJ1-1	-	TGTGCCAGCAGTTTATCAGGTAGTATGAACACTGAAGCTTTCTTT	CASSLSGSMNTEAFF
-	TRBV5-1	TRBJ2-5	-	TGCGCCAGCACCACTCCGGGACATCAAGAGACCCAGTACTTC	CASTTPGHQETQYF
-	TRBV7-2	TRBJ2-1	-	TGTGCCAGCAGCCGCGTGGATGAGCAGTTCTTC	CASSRVDEQFF
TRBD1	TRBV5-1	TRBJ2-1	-	TGCGCCAGCAGCTTAGACAGGGCGAACTACAATGAGCAGTTCTTC	CASSLDRANYNEQFF
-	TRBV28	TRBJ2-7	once	TGTGCCAGCAGTCTAAGAGTGGTGCAGTACTTC	CASSLRVVQYF
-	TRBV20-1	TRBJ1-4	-	TGCAGTGCTAGAGATCGGGGCGGCCCAACTAATGAAAAACTGTTTTTT	CSARDRGGPTNEKLFF
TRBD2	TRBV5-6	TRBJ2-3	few	TGTGCCAGCAGCTTCCCGGGAGCGGGGACAGATACGCAGTATTTT	CASSFPGAGTDTQYF
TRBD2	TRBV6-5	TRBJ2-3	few	TGTGCCAGCAGTTACCTTAGCGGGGCTCTAGGTACGCAGTATTTT	CASSYLSGALGTQYF
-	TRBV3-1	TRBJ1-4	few	TGTGCCAGCAGCCAAGCCCGGACTGGAGGACTGTTTTTT	CASSQARTGGLFF
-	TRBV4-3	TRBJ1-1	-	TGCGCCAGCAGCCAAGCGAGAGGGGGCACTGAAGCTTTCTTT	CASSQARGGTEAFF
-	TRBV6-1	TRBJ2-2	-	TGTGCCAGCAGTGAATCGCGGGGGCCAGCGTTGAACACCGGGGAGCTGTTTTTT	CASSESRGPALNTGELFF
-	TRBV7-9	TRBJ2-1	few	TGTGCCAGCAGCCCCGTGGGGGATGAGCAGTTCTTC	CASSPVGDEQFF
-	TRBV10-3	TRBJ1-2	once	TGTGCCATCAGTGAGGGGGCAGGCTACACCTTC	CAISEGAGYTF
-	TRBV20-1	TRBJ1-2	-	TGCAGTGCTACCTATTCGACGGTGGATGGGGGCTACACCTTC	CSATYSTVDGGYTF
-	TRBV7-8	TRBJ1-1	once	TGTGCCAGCAGTACAGTGAACACTGAAGCTTTCTTT	CASSTVNTEAFF
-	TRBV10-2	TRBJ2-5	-	TGCGCCAGCAGTGAGAGTGGGCGCAAAGAGACCCAGTACTTC	CASSESGRKETQYF
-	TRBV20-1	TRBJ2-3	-	TGCAGTGCTAGCTCACGCGGGGGCCTCACAGATACGCAGTATTTT	CSASSRGGLTDTQYF
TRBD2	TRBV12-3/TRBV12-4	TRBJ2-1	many	TGTGCCAGCAGTTCTCTAGCGGGAGGTGCAGATGAGCAGTTCTTC	CASSSLAGGADEQFF
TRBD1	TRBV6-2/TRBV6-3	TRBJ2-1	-	TGTGCCAGCACCAGGACAGGGACTGAGCAGTTCTTC	CASTRTGTEQFF
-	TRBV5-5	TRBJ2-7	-	TGTGCCAGCAGCTGGACAAACGGCGAGCAGTACTTC	CASSWTNGEQYF
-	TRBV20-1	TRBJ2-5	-	TGCAGTGCTAGAGAATGGCGGGACGGAGAGACCCAGTACTTC	CSAREWRDGETQYF
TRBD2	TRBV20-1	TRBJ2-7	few	TGCAGTGCTAGAGGCGGGAGGGACTACGAGCAGTACTTC	CSARGGRDYEQYF
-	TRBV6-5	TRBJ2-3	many	TGTGCCAGCAGTTACGAGGGTAGCACAGATACGCAGTATTTT	CASSYEGSTDTQYF
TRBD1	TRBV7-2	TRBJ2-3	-	TGTGCCAGCAGCTTAGCAGGCGACAGGGCAGATACGCAGTATTTT	CASSLAGDRADTQYF